This TCR beta chain was profiled in a study of T cell responses to AZD1222 COVID-19 vaccine. Study outcomes and limitations: Reportedly, nearly half of unique spike TCRs recognized epitopes outside B.1.351/B.1.1.7 mutations. Without day 14 samples, only post-peak T cell repertoires were studied.

Second-dose timings of about 4 or about 12 weeks were pooled. Measured with immunoSEQ multiplex PCR; TCRdb has only the in-frame clones, and not every one. The data show approximately 200,000 clones, about 94% seen once. On this clone itself: Its cognate antigen is unknown.

The CDR3 is made up of 15 amino acids. CDR1 and CDR2 from the germline V gene are SGHRS and YFSETQ. Trimming removed 0 bases from V and 2 bases from J; junction bases left unmatched: 2. The gene calls are TRBV5-1 and TRBJ1-3; 7 bases fit TRBD1. The specimen was peripheral blood, collected 28 days after the second AZD1222 dose. The receptor was isolated from an adult who received the AZD1222 COVID-19 vaccine. For the CDR3, the DNA is TGCGCCAGCAGCTTGGCCGGGACAGCTGGAAACACCATATATTTT. Amino acid sequence: CASSLAGTAGNTIYF.